The clone carrying this T cell receptor (beta chain) was seen a few times. These data come from a study of cytomegalovirus exposure and HLA in healthy donors. Healthy bone marrow donors made up the cohort. Trimming left V 4 bases short and J 7 bases short, with 8 bases between. Per the germline V gene, CDR1 is SGHNT and CDR2 is YYREEE (reference sequence). The CDR3 has 11 residues. Primers included in the PCR were 60 Vbeta and 13 Jbeta primers. Sequencing used immunoSEQ multiplex PCR; TCRdb keeps in-frame clones, though not all of them. This table holds around 93,000 clones, about four fifths found once.

J is TRBJ1-2 and V is TRBV5-4, with D possibly being TRBD1 (6 bases). This receptor was taken from a middle-aged woman in good health and CMV-seronegative. Material: PBMCs. As DNA, the CDR3 is TGTGCCAGCAGCACAGGGAGTGGCTACACCTTC. Its translation: CASSTGSGYTF.